This note documents a single T cell receptor beta chain sequence. This record belongs to a study of blood T cell repertoires in COVID-19. About the research overall: Samples of COVID-19 (acute and convalescent) were obtained from the United States, Italy and Spain.

This table comes from immunoSEQ multiplex PCR, and its TCRdb copy is limited to in-frame clones, with some not included. The sample consists of some 300,000 clones, around 87% of them appearing once. This CDR3 region has 15 residues. The germline gives CDR1 SGDLS, CDR2 YYNGEE. The ends lost 0 bases at V and 3 bases at J; junction bases unmatched: 4. The sample consisted of peripheral blood. The chain couples TRBV9 to TRBJ2-3; 7 bases match TRBD2. The clonotype was recovered from a woman in her thirties or forties with COVID-19, enrolled during active disease. The CDR3 DNA follows: TGTGCCAGCAGCGTAGGGGCGGGGGAGACAGATACGCAGTATTTT. This encodes CASSVGAGETDTQYF.